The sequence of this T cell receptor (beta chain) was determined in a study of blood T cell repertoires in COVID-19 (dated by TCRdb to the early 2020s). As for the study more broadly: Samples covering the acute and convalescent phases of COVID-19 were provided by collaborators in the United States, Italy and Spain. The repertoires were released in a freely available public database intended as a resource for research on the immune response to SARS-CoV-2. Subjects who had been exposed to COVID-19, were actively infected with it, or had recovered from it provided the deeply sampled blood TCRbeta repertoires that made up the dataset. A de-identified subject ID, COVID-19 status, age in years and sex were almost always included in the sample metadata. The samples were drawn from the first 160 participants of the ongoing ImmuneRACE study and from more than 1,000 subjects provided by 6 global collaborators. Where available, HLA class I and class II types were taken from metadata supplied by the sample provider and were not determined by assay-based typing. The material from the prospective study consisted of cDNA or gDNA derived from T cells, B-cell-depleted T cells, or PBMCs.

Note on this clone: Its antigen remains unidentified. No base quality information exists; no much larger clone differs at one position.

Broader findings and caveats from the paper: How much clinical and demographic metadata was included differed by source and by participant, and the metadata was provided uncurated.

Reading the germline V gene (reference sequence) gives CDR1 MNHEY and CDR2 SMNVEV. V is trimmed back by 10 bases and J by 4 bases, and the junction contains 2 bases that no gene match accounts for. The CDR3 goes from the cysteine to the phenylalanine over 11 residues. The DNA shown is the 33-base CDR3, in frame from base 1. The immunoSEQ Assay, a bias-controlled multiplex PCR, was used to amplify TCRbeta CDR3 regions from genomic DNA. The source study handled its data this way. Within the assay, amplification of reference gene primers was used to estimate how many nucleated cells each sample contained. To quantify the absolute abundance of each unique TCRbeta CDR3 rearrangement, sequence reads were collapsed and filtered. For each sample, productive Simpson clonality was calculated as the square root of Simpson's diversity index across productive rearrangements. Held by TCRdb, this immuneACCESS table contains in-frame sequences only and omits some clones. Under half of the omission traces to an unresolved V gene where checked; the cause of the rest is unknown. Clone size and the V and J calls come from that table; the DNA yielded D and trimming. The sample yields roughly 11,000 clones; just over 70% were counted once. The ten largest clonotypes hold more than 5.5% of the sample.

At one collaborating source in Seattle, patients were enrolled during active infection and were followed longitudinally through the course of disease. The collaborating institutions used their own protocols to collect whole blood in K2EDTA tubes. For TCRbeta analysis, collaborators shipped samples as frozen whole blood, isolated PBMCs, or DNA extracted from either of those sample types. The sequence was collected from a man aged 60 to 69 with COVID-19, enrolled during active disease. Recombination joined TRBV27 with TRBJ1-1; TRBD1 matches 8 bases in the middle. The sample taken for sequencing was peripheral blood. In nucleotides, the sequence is TGTGCCACTGGACAGGGCACTGAAGCTTTCTTT. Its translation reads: CATGQGTEAFF.